The 19 T cell receptor beta chains reported below all come from one sample, sequenced in a study of human T cells and chemical hapten exposure. The time point denotes: patch test 3, about 24 weeks after DPC sensitization. Sample treatment: therapeutic diphenylcyclopropenone sensitization with weekly scalp DPC. MiXCR, applied by TCRdb to the RACE reads, yields one record per CDR3 protein. The profile shows approximately 97,000 distinct CDR3 sequences, 25% to 30% of them singletons. Sequencing used whole blood, obtained in connection with sensitization to the hapten diphenylcyclopropenone (DPC). These receptors originate from a man aged 35-49 years with alopecia areata. Some clones in this sample may be carry-over from other donors' samples.

This clonotype has more than one count but fewer than ten. The chain uses TRBV7-9 and TRBJ2-1, with D possibly matching TRBD2 (6 bases). The CDR3 spans 13 residues. The germline CDR1 and CDR2 sequences are SEHNR and FQNEAQ (reference sequence). Trimming took off 11 bases at V and 8 bases at J, with 19 bases between the two ends. In DNA form, the CDR3 reads TGTGCCGAGGCGCGGACTACAAGCGATGAGCAGTTCTTC. As protein: CAEARTTSDEQFF.

This clonotype has only a few counts. This sequence joins TRBV6-6 and TRBJ2-3; 7 positions agree with TRBD2. CDR1 MNHNY and CDR2 SVGAGI come from the germline V gene (reference sequence). V shed 4 bases and J 1 base; nucleotides not matched to a gene: 5. The CDR3 covers 15 residues. This chain's CDR3 is CASSSREFRTDTQYF. The CDR3 DNA sequence: TGTGCCAGCAGTTCGCGGGAGTTTCGCACAGATACGCAGTATTTT.

Here the CDR3 reads CASSSGRINYGYTF. Here the CDR3 DNA reads TGTGCCAGCAGTTCGGGACGTATTAACTATGGCTACACCTTC. V usage is TRBV12-3 or TRBV12-4 and J usage is TRBJ1-2; D is possibly TRBD1 (5 bases). The V end was cut by 4 bases, the J end by 1 base, with 10 bases between. The CDR3 loop spans 14 amino acids.

In this sample, this clonotype turned up many times. The chain has TRBV12-3 or TRBV12-4 and TRBJ2-3; 7 bases map to TRBD2. The CDR3 contains 15 residues. V gave up 2 bases and J gave up 0 bases; unmatched junction bases: 2. The CDR3 nucleotides read TGTGCCAGCAGTTTAATGGGAGGGAGCACAGATACGCAGTATTTT. This translates into CASSLMGGSTDTQYF.

This clonotype has a single count. The gene calls are TRBV14 and TRBJ2-4, with unresolved D. The V gene's germline CDR1 is SGHDN and CDR2 FVKESK. V shed 1 base and J shed 0 bases, with 4 bases lying between them. The CDR3 spans 14 residues. The CDR3 protein is CASSQGVAKNIQYF. CDR3 bases: TGTGCCAGCAGCCAAGGGGTAGCCAAAAACATTCAGTACTTC.

This clonotype has only a few counts. The chain is built from TRBV5-1 and TRBJ2-3, with 7 bases lining up with TRBD2. V gave up 9 bases and J gave up 4 bases; unmatched junction bases: 14. This CDR3 spans 15 amino acids. Germline V gives CDR1 SGHRS, CDR2 YFSETQ. The CDR3 spells CATRPQAGRADTQYF. The CDR3 DNA reads TGCGCCACCCGACCCCAGGCAGGGAGGGCAGATACGCAGTATTTT. Drawing the rest from reference TRBV5-1 and TRBJ2-3, the complete variable domain is KAGVTQTPRYLIKTRGQQVTLSCSPISGHRSVSWYQQTPGQGLQFLFEYFSETQRNKGNFPGRFSGRQFSNSRSEMNVSTLELGDSALYLCATRPQAGRADTQYFGPGTRLTVL.

This clonotype has only a few counts. This chain links TRBV6-1 with TRBJ2-1; no firm D call. The V gene lost 3 bases and the J gene lost 5 bases, with 2 bases spanning the gap. The CDR3 is 11 residues long. Germline-derived CDR1 and CDR2 are MNHNS and SASEGT. In DNA form, the CDR3 reads TGTGCCAGCAGTGAGGACAATGAGCAGTTCTTC. Encoded protein: CASSEDNEQFF.

The rearrangement uses TRBV4-3 and TRBJ2-7; the match to TRBD1 covers 8 bases. The CDR3 is 16 residues long. The germline V gene has CDR1 LGHNA and CDR2 YSLEER. J lost 3 bases, V lost 6 bases, and 13 bases had no gene match. The CDR3 bases are TGCGCCAGCAGAAAAGTGGTGGCAGGGGGCGACTACGAGCAGTACTTC. Translated: CASRKVVAGGDYEQYF.

This clonotype came up once. This chain uses TRBV2 with TRBJ1-3; 7 bases fit TRBD1. Germline-derived CDR1 and CDR2 are SNHLY and FYNNEI. The ends lost 5 bases at V and 0 bases at J; junction bases unmatched: 7. This CDR3 has 16 amino acids. The CDR3 nucleotides read TGTGCCAGCAGTCGCCAACAGGGGAGCTCTGGAAACACCATATATTTT. This codes for CASSRQQGSSGNTIYF.

This chain uses TRBV7-9 with TRBJ2-3; D perhaps matches TRBD2 (5 bases). The ends were cut back, 3 bases at V and 0 bases at J, with 10 bases in the middle. This CDR3 is 15 amino acids long. CDR1 and CDR2 from the germline V gene are SEHNR and FQNEAQ (reference sequence). For the CDR3, the DNA is TGTGCCAGCAGCTTGAGCGGAACTAGCACAGATACGCAGTATTTT. As protein: CASSLSGTSTDTQYF.

The chain links TRBV3-1 to TRBJ2-4, with TRBD1 matching 9 bases. The germline gives CDR1 LGHDT, CDR2 YNNKEL (reference sequence). The J segment lost 0 bases and the V segment lost 0 bases, leaving 9 bases of the junction unmatched. The CDR3 contains 19 residues. CDR3 sequence (DNA): TGTGCCAGCAGCCAAGATCGCCAGGGGACAGGGCTAGCCAAAAACATTCAGTACTTC. Its translation: CASSQDRQGTGLAKNIQYF.

The chain recombines TRBV12-5 with TRBJ2-5; 7 positions match TRBD2. The CDR3 sequence is 15 residues long. CDR1 and CDR2 from the germline V gene are LGHNT and FRNRAP. Trimming removed 5 bases from V and 0 bases from J; junction bases left unmatched: 6. The CDR3 coding sequence is TGTGCTAGTGGTGCCGGGGACTACCACCAAGAGACCCAGTACTTC. Translation gives CASGAGDYHQETQYF.

This clonotype appeared many times. The J gene is TRBJ2-3, the V gene TRBV12-5; D remains unclear. Germline V gene data show CDR1 as LGHNT and CDR2 as FRNRAP. CDR3 size: 15 residues. The V end was cut by 2 bases, the J end by 0 bases, with 9 bases between. The CDR3 loop reads CASGLSRESTDTQYF. The CDR3 coding sequence is TGTGCTAGTGGTTTGTCCCGCGAGAGCACAGATACGCAGTATTTT.

This clonotype has only a few counts. The gene calls are TRBV12-3 or TRBV12-4 and TRBJ2-1; TRBD2 matches at 14 bases. The CDR3 is made up of 14 amino acids. The V gene end was trimmed by 4 bases and the J gene end by 12 bases; junction bases not matched to a gene: 5. The CDR3 here is CASSSGLAGVRQFF. In DNA form, the CDR3 reads TGTGCCAGCAGTTCGGGACTAGCGGGAGTCCGGCAGTTCTTC.

This clonotype was picked up a small number of times. The chain employs TRBV20-1 and TRBJ1-1, with D possibly matching TRBD1 (5 bases). Trimming took off 0 bases at V and 7 bases at J, with 18 bases between the two ends. Germline assignment: CDR1 DFQATT and CDR2 SNEGSKA (reference sequence). The CDR3 extends over 15 amino acids. The chain's CDR3 is CSARDSLTTDVEAFF. CDR3 nucleotide sequence: TGCAGTGCTAGAGATTCCCTAACGACAGACGTTGAAGCTTTCTTT.

The chain recombines TRBV9 with TRBJ2-2; 11 nucleotides line up with TRBD2. Germline V gives CDR1 SGDLS, CDR2 YYNGEE. CDR3 size: 16 residues. The ends lost 4 bases at V and 1 base at J; junction bases unmatched: 3. The chain's CDR3 is CASSITSGRNTGELFF. The CDR3 region has the DNA TGTGCCAGCAGCATAACTAGCGGGAGGAACACCGGGGAGCTGTTTTTT.

The rearrangement uses TRBV9 and TRBJ2-5; TRBD1 matches at 10 bases. Looked up from germline, CDR1 is SGDLS and CDR2 is YYNGEE. Trimming took 0 bases from V and 1 from J; bases not matched to a gene: 6. This CDR3 is 17 amino acids long. The CDR3 DNA sequence: TGTGCCAGCAGCGTAGCTACGCGGACAGGGGGCCAAGAGACCCAGTACTTC. It codes for CASSVATRTGGQETQYF.

V usage is TRBV29-1 and J usage is TRBJ1-1; D unresolved. This CDR3 is built from 13 residues. Germline CDR1 SQVTM, CDR2 ANQGSEA. Trimming stripped 3 bases from V and 0 bases from J, with 8 bases between. The CDR3 reads CSVDPSMNTEAFF. CDR3 bases: TGCAGCGTTGATCCCAGCATGAACACTGAAGCTTTCTTT. Complete variable domain (other parts from reference TRBV29-1 and TRBJ1-1): SAVISQKPSRDICQRGTSLTIQCQVDSQVTMMFWYRQQPGQSLTLIATANQGSEATYESGFVIDKFPISRPNLTFSTLTVSNMSPEDSSIYLCSVDPSMNTEAFFGQGTRLTVV.

CDR3 nucleotides: TGCAGTGCTAGAGCGGCGGGACGGGTCACAGATACGCAGTATTTT. This sequence encodes CSARAAGRVTDTQYF. V is TRBV20-1 and J is TRBJ2-3; D is possibly TRBD2 (6 bases). The CDR3 covers 15 residues. With 1 base removed from V and 2 bases from J, the gap between germline ends came to 13 bases. Germline V CDR1 and CDR2: DFQATT, SNEGSKA (reference sequence).